Only a few counts were recorded for the clone carrying this TCR beta chain. Its antigen is unknown. This sample stems from a study of molecular identifiers for immune sequencing clone quantification. Study-level points and caveats: The study reportedly detected spiked Jurkat TCR RNA from one cell among around 970,000 naive cells. Whereas naive cells kept under 1% of molecules in clones above 20 RNA copies, such clones held over 98% in effectors.

The CDR3 runs 12 residues. V lost 7 bases and J lost 6, with 10 bases in between. CDR1 and CDR2 from the germline V gene are SNHLY and FYNNEI. The authors built bulk TCR libraries by previously described methods with listed TCR primers. From the PCR reads, TCRdb called clonotypes with MiXCR, one entry per CDR3 protein. The sample has about half a million distinct CDR3 sequences, 25% seen once. With 10%, 30% or 50% of RNA, roughly 17,000 to 1,000,000 naive CD8 T cells were sequenced. The sample consisted of naive CD8+ T cells from blood, with Jurkat cell RNA spiked in. Regarding subset: FACS-sorted CD8+CD4-CCR7+CD45RA+ naive T cells. The source is a human donor in good health. Some libraries in this study had Jurkat cell RNA spiked in. This rearrangement joins TRBV2 to TRBJ2-4; weak D call: TRBD2 (5 bases). The CDR3: CASILDANIQYF. DNA of the CDR3: TGTGCCAGCATACTAGACGCAAACATTCAGTACTTC. The entire variable domain, with the rest obtained from reference TRBV2 and TRBJ2-4, is as follows: EPEVTQTPSHQVTQMGQEVILRCVPISNHLYFYWYRQILGQKVEFLVSFYNNEISEKSEIFDDQFSVERPDGSNFTLKIRSTKLEDSAMYFCASILDANIQYFGAGTRLSVL.